The 12 T cell receptor beta chains below were found in one sample sequenced in a study of control samples from healthy donors and cancer patients. Clones were read by immunoSEQ multiplex PCR, and TCRdb kept only the in-frame ones, dropping some. The data hold tens of thousands of clones, with approximately 91% observed a single time. Material for sequencing was blood. The receptor set was obtained from a man aged 50-59 years in good health.

This sequence joins TRBV5-5 and TRBJ1-1; D uncertain. The CDR3 has 14 residues. The germline V and J ends were trimmed by 6 bases and 1 base, with 13 bases remaining between them. Germline CDR1 reads SGHKS; CDR2 reads YYEKEE (reference sequence). CDR3 in amino acids: CASTRVERNTEAFF. Written as DNA, the CDR3 is TGTGCCAGCACCCGCGTTGAAAGGAACACTGAAGCTTTCTTT.

CDR3 loop: CASSSSGQAKLFF. CDR3 coding DNA: TGCGCCAGCAGCTCCTCGGGACAGGCAAAACTGTTTTTT. This chain connects TRBV5-1 to TRBJ1-4, with 8 bases lining up with TRBD1. This CDR3 has 13 residues. The V gene's germline CDR1 is SGHRS and CDR2 YFSETQ. Unmatched junction bases numbered 5, after V lost 3 bases and J lost 10 bases.

This rearrangement joins TRBV4-1 to TRBJ2-7; TRBD1 agrees at 10 bases. The CDR3 has 16 amino acids. CDR1 and CDR2 from the germline V gene are MGHRA and YSYEKL. The J segment lost 0 bases and the V segment lost 1 base, leaving 3 bases of the junction unmatched. CDR3 sequence reads: CASSQVGQGISYEQYF. The CDR3 coding sequence is TGCGCCAGCAGCCAAGTGGGACAGGGGATCTCCTACGAGCAGTACTTC.

In its sample, this clone was seen once. The rearrangement links TRBV7-2 to TRBJ2-5; D is perhaps TRBD2 (6 bases). In germline, CDR1 is SGHTA, CDR2 FQGNSA. Trimming pared 3 bases from V and 5 bases from J, leaving 13 bases between. The length of the CDR3 is 14 residues. CDR3 nucleotide sequence: TGTGCCAGCAGCTTTTTAGCGGTTGTGGAGACCCAGTACTTC. It is translated as CASSFLAVVETQYF.

In DNA, the CDR3 is TGTGCCAGCAGCGTAGGATTTGGGGGTCGAGCGGGATACGAGCAGTACTTC. Translated: CASSVGFGGRAGYEQYF. V and J are TRBV9 and TRBJ2-7; TRBD2 agrees at 7 bases. The CDR3 contains 17 residues. J lost 4 bases, V lost 0 bases, and 13 bases had no gene match. In germline, CDR1 is SGDLS, CDR2 YYNGEE.

This clone was seen just once. The chain links TRBV11-2 to TRBJ1-4; possibly TRBD1 for D (5 bases). This CDR3 spans 19 amino acids. Germline V lookup: CDR1 SGHAT, CDR2 FQNNGV. V lost 8 bases and J 1 base, leaving 26 bases between the germline ends. As DNA, the CDR3 is TGTGCCAGCTCCTTTTTTTGGCAGGGCAAGCTGGAAACTAATGAAAAACTGTTTTTT. Encoded protein: CASSFFWQGKLETNEKLFF.

The gene calls are TRBV5-6 and TRBJ2-5; possible D gene TRBD2, 5 bases. V lost 4 bases to trimming and J lost 5 bases, with 12 bases between them. CDR1 and CDR2 from the germline V gene are SGHDT and YYEEEE. This CDR3 has 13 amino acids. In nucleotides, the CDR3 is TGTGCCAGCAGCAACTCTGGGGAGGAGACCCAGTACTTC. Its translation is CASSNSGEETQYF.

CDR3 protein: CASSSTGGNEKLFF. DNA of the CDR3: TGTGCCAGCAGCTCAACAGGGGGCAACGAAAAACTGTTTTTT. This chain uses TRBV7-9 with TRBJ1-4, with 9 bases matching TRBD1. The J segment lost 8 bases and the V segment lost 4 bases, leaving 5 bases of the junction unmatched. CDR1 SEHNR and CDR2 FQNEAQ come from the germline V gene (reference sequence). CDR3 size: 14 residues. The variable domain in full, with the rest retrieved from reference TRBV7-9 and TRBJ1-4, is DTGVSQNPRHKITKRGQNVTFRCDPISEHNRLYWYRQTLGQGPEFLTYFQNEAQLEKSRLLSDRFSAERPKGSFSTLEIQRTEQGDSAMYLCASSSTGGNEKLFFGSGTQLSVL.

The chain combines TRBV7-9 with TRBJ2-3; maybe TRBD1 (6 bases). The CDR3 is 14 residues long. The ends were cut back, 5 bases at V and 6 bases at J, with 15 bases in the middle. From germline, CDR1 is SEHNR and CDR2 FQNEAQ (reference sequence). This CDR3 is CASSPRQAGDTQYF. The CDR3, as DNA: TGTGCCAGCAGCCCCCGACAGGCCGGGGATACGCAGTATTTT. Full variable domain (rest looked up from reference TRBV7-9 and TRBJ2-3): DTGVSQNPRHKITKRGQNVTFRCDPISEHNRLYWYRQTLGQGPEFLTYFQNEAQLEKSRLLSDRFSAERPKGSFSTLEIQRTEQGDSAMYLCASSPRQAGDTQYFGPGTRLTVL.

The chain recombines TRBV4-3 with TRBJ2-1; 9 positions agree with TRBD2. The trim removed 6 bases at V and 6 bases at J, leaving 6 bases unmatched. The germline gives CDR1 LGHNA, CDR2 YSLEER. This CDR3 is built from 14 residues. The CDR3, as DNA: TGCGCCAGCAGTGCGGCTAGCGGGGTCAATGAGCAGTTCTTC. As protein: CASSAASGVNEQFF.

The V and J genes are TRBV6-5 and TRBJ1-3; D unclear. Germline V gene data show CDR1 as MNHEY and CDR2 as SVGAGI. There are 16 residues in the CDR3. Trimming shortened V by 0 bases and J by 0 bases, and 9 bases separated the two germline ends. CDR3 coding DNA: TGTGCCAGCAGTTACTCTACACGGTTCTCTGGAAACACCATATATTTT. Translating gives CASSYSTRFSGNTIYF.

The rearrangement uses TRBV19 and TRBJ1-1, with D possibly matching TRBD1 (6 bases). V lost 5 bases to trimming and J lost 0 bases, with 19 bases between them. The CDR3 is made up of 17 amino acids. Germline CDR1 LNHDA, CDR2 SQIVND (reference sequence). The CDR3 DNA follows: TGTGCCAGTAGTCCCCGACAGGCTAGTTCTATGAACACTGAAGCTTTCTTT. Its translation is CASSPRQASSMNTEAFF.